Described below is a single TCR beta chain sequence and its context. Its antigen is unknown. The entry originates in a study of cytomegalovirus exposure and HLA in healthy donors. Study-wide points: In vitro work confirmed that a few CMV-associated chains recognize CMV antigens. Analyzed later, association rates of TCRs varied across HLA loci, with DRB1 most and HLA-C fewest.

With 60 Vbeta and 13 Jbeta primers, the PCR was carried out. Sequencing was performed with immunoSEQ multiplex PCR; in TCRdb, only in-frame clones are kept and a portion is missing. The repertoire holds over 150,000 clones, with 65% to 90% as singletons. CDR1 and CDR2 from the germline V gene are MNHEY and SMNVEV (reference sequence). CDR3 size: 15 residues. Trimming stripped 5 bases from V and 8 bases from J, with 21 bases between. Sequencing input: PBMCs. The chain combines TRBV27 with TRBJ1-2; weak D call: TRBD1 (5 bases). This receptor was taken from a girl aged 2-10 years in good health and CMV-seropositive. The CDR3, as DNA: TGTGCCAGCAGTCAAGACAGTGACTTTCTACGGGGCTACACCTTC. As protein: CASSQDSDFLRGYTF.